One sample yielded the 23 T cell receptor beta chains listed below, sequenced in a study of cytotoxic CD8 clonotypes in ibrutinib-treated CLL. TCRdb keeps only in-frame clones here, not all; method: immunoSEQ multiplex PCR. The table shows around 140,000 clones, with approximately 83% occurring only once. The material was PBMCs, obtained after 24 months of ibrutinib treatment. These receptors all stem from a human donor with chronic lymphocytic leukemia.

The chain links TRBV5-1 to TRBJ1-4; D remains ambiguous. The CDR3 has 13 amino acids. The V end was cut by 4 bases, the J end by 1 base, with 5 bases between. The germline V gene has CDR1 SGHRS and CDR2 YFSETQ. Written as DNA, the CDR3 is TGCGCCAGCAGCGGAGAAACTAATGAAAAACTGTTTTTT. Encoded protein: CASSGETNEKLFF.

This clone was recorded only once. The chain links TRBV5-1 to TRBJ1-2, with D unclear. Trimming stripped 6 bases from V and 0 bases from J, with 6 bases between. Germline V CDR1 and CDR2: SGHRS, YFSETQ. The CDR3 totals 12 residues. The CDR3 bases are TGCGCCAGCAAAGGCACTAACTATGGCTACACCTTC. Translated, it gives CASKGTNYGYTF.

The V and J genes are TRBV19 and TRBJ1-4; maybe TRBD1 (5 bases). The CDR3 runs to 14 residues. V was cut by 5 bases and J by 4 bases, with 11 bases left in between. The V gene's germline CDR1 is LNHDA and CDR2 SQIVND (reference sequence). The CDR3 nucleotides read TGTGCCAGTAGTTTCGGGACGCGTAATGAAAAACTGTTTTTT. It codes for CASSFGTRNEKLFF.

The gene calls are TRBV5-4 and TRBJ1-1; no definite D call. Between the trimmed V and J ends, which lost 4 bases and 3 bases, there was a span of 10 bases. The CDR3 runs to 13 residues. Germline CDR1 SGHNT, CDR2 YYREEE (reference sequence). DNA for the CDR3: TGTGCCAGCAGCCGTTACAGTGACACTGAAGCTTTCTTT. This translates into CASSRYSDTEAFF.

Points on this clone: Other DNA sequences of this sample code for an identical CDR3. This chain connects TRBV5-1 to TRBJ1-1, with TRBD1 as a possible D gene (5 bases). CDR1 and CDR2 from the germline V gene are SGHRS and YFSETQ. The CDR3 has 13 amino acids. The ends were cut back, 1 base at V and 1 base at J, with 5 bases in the middle. CDR3 sequence reads: CASSLQGNTEAFF. In DNA form, the CDR3 reads TGCGCCAGCAGCTTGCAGGGGAACACTGAAGCTTTCTTT. Full variable domain (missing parts from reference TRBV5-1 and TRBJ1-1): KAGVTQTPRYLIKTRGQQVTLSCSPISGHRSVSWYQQTPGQGLQFLFEYFSETQRNKGNFPGRFSGRQFSNSRSEMNVSTLELGDSALYLCASSLQGNTEAFFGQGTRLTVV.

V and J are TRBV7-2 and TRBJ1-6; D is perhaps TRBD1 (6 bases). Germline CDR1 and CDR2: SGHTA and FQGNSA. V lost 6 bases, J lost 4 bases, and 13 bases lay in between. The CDR3 runs to 15 residues. The CDR3 region has the DNA TGTGCCAGCAGGCTACAGGGTATTTATAATTCACCCCTCCACTTT. Amino acid sequence: CASRLQGIYNSPLHF.

The rearrangement joins TRBV10-1 to TRBJ2-3, with D perhaps being TRBD1 or TRBD2 (6 bases each). This CDR3 is built from 16 residues. V lost 4 bases and J 4 bases, leaving 18 bases between the germline ends. Germline lookup yields CDR1 WNHNN and CDR2 SYGVQD (reference sequence). The CDR3 reads CASSVEGGTFSDTQYF. Here the CDR3 DNA reads TGCGCCAGCAGTGTGGAGGGGGGAACTTTTTCAGATACGCAGTATTTT.

V and J are TRBV7-9 and TRBJ2-5, with D unclear. V was cut by 1 base and J by 9 bases, with 6 bases left in between. The germline CDR1 and CDR2 sequences are SEHNR and FQNEAQ (reference sequence). This CDR3 spans 11 amino acids. The CDR3, as DNA: TGTGCCAGCAGCTTAGATGCCCCCCAGTACTTC. This sequence encodes CASSLDAPQYF. The entire variable domain, with the rest obtained from reference TRBV7-9 and TRBJ2-5, is as follows: DTGVSQNPRHKITKRGQNVTFRCDPISEHNRLYWYRQTLGQGPEFLTYFQNEAQLEKSRLLSDRFSAERPKGSFSTLEIQRTEQGDSAMYLCASSLDAPQYFGPGTRLLVL.

This chain uses TRBV2 with TRBJ1-4, with D possibly being TRBD1 (5 bases). The CDR3 has 15 residues. The V and J ends lost 6 bases and 0 bases respectively, with 11 bases between them. CDR1 and CDR2 from the germline V gene are SNHLY and FYNNEI. Here the CDR3 reads CASRLTDTTNEKLFF. CDR3 DNA: TGTGCCAGCAGGCTGACAGATACAACTAATGAAAAACTGTTTTTT. The variable domain in full, with the rest retrieved from reference TRBV2 and TRBJ1-4, is EPEVTQTPSHQVTQMGQEVILRCVPISNHLYFYWYRQILGQKVEFLVSFYNNEISEKSEIFDDQFSVERPDGSNFTLKIRSTKLEDSAMYFCASRLTDTTNEKLFFGSGTQLSVL.

The chain recombines TRBV7-2 with TRBJ1-1; the D is unclear. CDR3 length equals 13 residues. In germline, CDR1 is SGHTA, CDR2 FQGNSA. The ends were cut back, 4 bases at V and 5 bases at J, with 11 bases in the middle. The CDR3 coding sequence is TGTGCCAGCAGCTCTATTATTGGAACTGAAGCTTTCTTT. This gives the protein CASSSIIGTEAFF.

This chain connects TRBV5-1 to TRBJ1-6, with 7 bases matching TRBD1. CDR1 is SGHRS, CDR2 YFSETQ, per germline. There are 17 residues in the CDR3. V gave up 3 bases and J gave up 4 bases; unmatched junction bases: 10. The chain's CDR3 is CASSWTTGQRYNSPLHF. CDR3 coding DNA: TGCGCCAGCAGCTGGACGACGGGACAGAGATATAATTCACCCCTCCACTTT. The entire variable domain, with the rest obtained from reference TRBV5-1 and TRBJ1-6, is as follows: KAGVTQTPRYLIKTRGQQVTLSCSPISGHRSVSWYQQTPGQGLQFLFEYFSETQRNKGNFPGRFSGRQFSNSRSEMNVSTLELGDSALYLCASSWTTGQRYNSPLHFGNGTRLTVT.

The chain is built from TRBV30 and TRBJ2-2, with D unresolved. Germline V gene lookup returns CDR1 GTSNPN and CDR2 SVGIG (reference sequence). The CDR3 has 15 residues. With 1 base removed from V and 1 base from J, the gap between germline ends came to 10 bases. The CDR3 sequence is CAWSAARRNTGELFF. The CDR3 nucleotides are TGTGCCTGGAGTGCCGCTCGAAGGAACACCGGGGAGCTGTTTTTT.

The chain combines TRBV7-2 with TRBJ2-3; 9 bases line up with TRBD2. V lost 1 base, J lost 4 bases, and 6 bases stayed unmatched. CDR3 length: 16 amino acids. Germline V gene lookup returns CDR1 SGHTA and CDR2 FQGNSA. Here the CDR3 reads CASSLVGGGVADTQYF. The DNA of the CDR3 is TGTGCCAGCAGCTTAGTTGGCGGGGGGGTTGCAGATACGCAGTATTTT.

This clone was recorded once. CDR3 DNA: TGTGCCAGCTCACCACCTTCGGGAGAAAAACTGTTTTTT. Encoded protein: CASSPPSGEKLFF. The chain combines TRBV18 with TRBJ1-4; D not resolved. Germline assignment: CDR1 KGHSH and CDR2 LQKENI. The germline V and J ends were trimmed by 0 bases and 8 bases, with 7 bases remaining between them. There are 13 residues in the CDR3.

V usage is TRBV6-5 and J usage is TRBJ2-7; possibly TRBD2 for D (5 bases). The CDR3 has 13 residues. V gave up 4 bases and J gave up 4 bases, with 11 bases separating them. CDR1 and CDR2 (germline): MNHEY, SVGAGI. CDR3 coding DNA: TGTGCCAGCAGTTCCGGGAACCGATACGAGCAGTACTTC. Protein product: CASSSGNRYEQYF.

Written as DNA, the CDR3 is TGTGCCAGCAGCTCTTTAGCGGGAGTAGCGGGCGAGCAGTACTTC. It specifies CASSSLAGVAGEQYF. The rearrangement links TRBV5-6 to TRBJ2-7; TRBD2 matches at 9 bases. The CDR3 extends over 15 amino acids. Germline lookup yields CDR1 SGHDT and CDR2 YYEEEE. The trim removed 3 bases at V and 6 bases at J, leaving 10 bases unmatched. The variable domain in full, with the rest retrieved from reference TRBV5-6 and TRBJ2-7, is DAGVTQSPTHLIKTRGQQVTLRCSPKSGHDTVSWYQQALGQGPQFIFQYYEEEERQRGNFPDRFSGHQFPNYSSELNVNALLLGDSALYLCASSSLAGVAGEQYFGPGTRLTVT.

V is TRBV7-3 and J is TRBJ2-6; the D gene is possibly TRBD1 (6 bases). This CDR3 is 18 amino acids long. V lost 0 bases and J 0 bases, leaving 12 bases between the germline ends. Germline-derived CDR1 and CDR2 are SGHTA and FQGTGA. The CDR3 is CASSLTGQMTSGANVLTF. The CDR3 DNA sequence: TGTGCCAGCAGCTTAACGGGACAAATGACCTCTGGGGCCAACGTCCTGACTTTC.

This sequence joins TRBV30 and TRBJ1-2; D might be TRBD1 (6 bases). Trimming pared 1 base from V and 8 bases from J, leaving 14 bases between. Germline CDR1 is GTSNPN and CDR2 is SVGIG (reference sequence). This CDR3 spans 13 amino acids. CDR3 region: CAWSGPGARGYTF. In DNA, the CDR3 is TGTGCCTGGAGTGGCCCGGGGGCGCGGGGCTACACCTTC.

The chain is built from TRBV14 and TRBJ1-5; D remains unclear. The CDR3 sequence is 15 residues long. Looked up from germline, CDR1 is SGHDN and CDR2 is FVKESK. The V gene lost 3 bases and the J gene lost 4 bases, with 13 bases spanning the gap. Written as DNA, the CDR3 is TGTGCCAGCAGCCACTGGACCTCCAGGAATCAGCCCCAGCATTTT. Translating it yields CASSHWTSRNQPQHF. The whole variable domain, remainder taken from reference TRBV14 and TRBJ1-5, is EAGVTQFPSHSVIEKGQTVTLRCDPISGHDNLYWYRRVMGKEIKFLLHFVKESKQDESGMPNNRFLAERTGGTYSTLKVQPAELEDSGVYFCASSHWTSRNQPQHFGDGTRLSIL.

The rearrangement joins TRBV7-6 to TRBJ2-6; TRBD2 aligns across 8 bases. Germline assignment: CDR1 SGHVS and CDR2 FNYEAQ. This CDR3 has 15 residues. In nucleotides, the CDR3 is TGTGCTACGGGAGGGCCTACCTCTGGGGCCAACGTCCTGACTTTC. Translated: CATGGPTSGANVLTF.

CDR3 region: CASSEQGFTPNTGELFF. The CDR3, as DNA: TGTGCCAGTAGCGAACAGGGATTCACTCCGAACACCGGGGAGCTGTTTTTT. The chain recombines TRBV19 with TRBJ2-2, with a weak D call TRBD1 (6 bases). Between the trimmed V and J ends, which lost 6 bases and 0 bases, there was a span of 17 bases. Germline V gene sequence: CDR1 LNHDA, CDR2 SQIVND (reference sequence). CDR3 size: 17 residues.

This chain connects TRBV15 to TRBJ1-2, with D perhaps TRBD1 (5 bases). With 1 base removed from V and 0 bases from J, the gap between germline ends came to 21 bases. This CDR3 has 19 residues. Per the germline V gene, CDR1 is LNHNV and CDR2 is YYDKDF (reference sequence). The CDR3 DNA reads TGTGCCACCAGCAGAGTGGGGAGACATGAGCGGACAACTAACTATGGCTACACCTTC. Translating it yields CATSRVGRHERTTNYGYTF.

The rearrangement uses TRBV9 and TRBJ1-4; D gene unclear. Germline CDR1 reads SGDLS; CDR2 reads YYNGEE. Trimming took off 4 bases at V and 4 bases at J, with 8 bases between the two ends. This CDR3 region has 13 residues. The CDR3 DNA sequence: TGTGCCAGCAGCACCCGACATAATGAAAAACTGTTTTTT. This gives the protein CASSTRHNEKLFF.